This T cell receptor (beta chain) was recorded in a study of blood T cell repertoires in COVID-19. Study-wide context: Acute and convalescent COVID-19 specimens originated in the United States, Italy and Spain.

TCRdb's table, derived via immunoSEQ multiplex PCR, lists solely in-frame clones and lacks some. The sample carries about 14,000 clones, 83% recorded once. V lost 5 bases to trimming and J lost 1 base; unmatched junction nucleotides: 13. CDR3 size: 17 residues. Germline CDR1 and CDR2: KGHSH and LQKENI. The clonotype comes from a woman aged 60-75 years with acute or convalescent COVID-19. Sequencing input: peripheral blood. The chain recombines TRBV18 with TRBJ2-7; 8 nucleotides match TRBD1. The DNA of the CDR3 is TGTGCCAGCTCATCGGGGTACGGGACAGGCGTTTCCTACGAGCAGTACTTC. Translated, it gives CASSSGYGTGVSYEQYF.